Below, one T cell receptor beta chain is given with its context. TCR beta CDR3 sequences were amplified from RNA transcripts. A first-round RT-PCR of the TCR CDR3 used the HTBI primer set. One entry per CDR3 protein, called by TCRdb with MiXCR from the multiplex PCR reads. Of about 680,000 distinct CDR3 sequences detected, roughly a third appear once; the ten largest clones hold less than 40%. The sample comes from a study of T cells in Graves' hyperthyroidism and ophthalmopathy. Germline V CDR1 and CDR2: LGHNA, YSLEER. V lost 0 bases and J lost 0, with 11 bases in between. The CDR3 loop spans 16 amino acids.

The chain is built from TRBV4-3 and TRBJ1-2, with D hard to call. This TCR came from a woman aged 40 to 50 with Graves' hyperthyroidism. Sequenced: blood. The CDR3 region is CASSQDLGDPNYGYTF. CDR3 sequence (DNA): TGCGCCAGCAGCCAAGATCTAGGAGACCCTAACTATGGCTACACCTTC.